A single sample is the source of the 19 T cell receptor beta chains below, sequenced in a study of blood T cell repertoires in COVID-19 (dated by TCRdb to 2020 to 2022). Libraries were built with the immunoSEQ multiplex PCR assay. Held by TCRdb, this immuneACCESS table contains in-frame sequences only and omits some clones. Under half of the omission traces to an unresolved V gene where checked; the cause of the rest is unknown. In all, the sample holds some 240,000 clones, and around four fifths of those were seen once. The ten largest clones take up 3.5% to 5% of the sample. The material sequenced was PBMCs or T cells enriched from blood (not recorded which). The source is a man younger than 40 with acute COVID-19.

The gene calls are TRBV7-6 and TRBJ1-3; D not certain. From germline, CDR1 is SGHVS and CDR2 FNYEAQ. Trimming took 5 bases from V and 0 from J, leaving 11 bases between them. The CDR3 is 15 amino acids. The CDR3 loop reads CASSQRGFSGNTIYF. CDR3 bases: TGTGCCAGCAGCCAGCGTGGGTTCTCTGGAAACACCATATATTTT.

The V call is TRBV11-3, the J call TRBJ2-1, with unresolved D. Germline-derived CDR1 and CDR2 are SGHNT and YENEEA. The CDR3 length is 13 residues. Trimming cost V 5 bases and J 5 bases, with 10 bases left between them. The chain's CDR3 is CASSLGPNNEQFF. The CDR3 DNA reads as TGTGCCAGCAGCCTAGGGCCCAACAATGAGCAGTTCTTC.

The V gene is TRBV11-2, the J gene TRBJ2-2; tentatively, D is TRBD1 (5 bases). Germline lookup yields CDR1 SGHAT and CDR2 FQNNGV. The CDR3 contains 16 residues. Trimming removed 3 bases at V and 5 bases at J, with 16 bases between. This chain's CDR3 is CASSFNPEGETGELFF. For the CDR3, the DNA is TGTGCCAGCAGCTTTAATCCTGAAGGGGAAACCGGGGAGCTGTTTTTT.

V is TRBV5-1 and J is TRBJ1-6, with D maybe TRBD1 (6 bases). V lost 5 bases, J lost 9 bases, and 18 bases lay in between. The CDR3 spans 15 residues. Germline V CDR1 and CDR2: SGHRS, YFSETQ. CDR3 residues: CASSPLFRGGSPLHF. In DNA, the CDR3 is TGCGCCAGCAGTCCCCTCTTCAGGGGTGGTTCACCCCTCCACTTT. Based on the CDR3 plus reference TRBV5-1 and TRBJ1-6, the full variable domain is KAGVTQTPRYLIKTRGQQVTLSCSPISGHRSVSWYQQTPGQGLQFLFEYFSETQRNKGNFPGRFSGRQFSNSRSEMNVSTLELGDSALYLCASSPLFRGGSPLHFGNGTRLTVT.

The chain uses TRBV19 and TRBJ1-1; no definite D call. The V end was cut by 6 bases, the J end by 1 base, with 6 bases between. CDR1 is LNHDA, CDR2 SQIVND, per germline (reference sequence). This CDR3 is 12 amino acids long. In DNA form, the CDR3 reads TGTGCCAGTAGAGCAGGGAACACTGAAGCTTTCTTT. Translation: CASRAGNTEAFF.

The chain carries TRBV3-1 (or the pseudogene TRBV3-2) and TRBJ1-2; possible D gene TRBD1, 5 bases. Trimming shortened V by 4 bases and J by 7 bases, and 16 bases separated the two germline ends. Germline V lookup: CDR1 LGHDT, CDR2 YNNKEL (reference sequence). The CDR3 has 14 amino acids. The CDR3 sequence: CASSPRSGDSGYTF. CDR3 DNA: TGTGCCAGCAGCCCCCGGTCGGGGGACTCTGGCTACACCTTC.

Worth noting for this clone: A read error may account for a junction end that differs from germline. V and J are TRBV5-1 and TRBJ2-1; 7 positions agree with TRBD1. CDR1 SGHRS and CDR2 YFSETQ come from the germline V gene. The CDR3 length is 14 residues. The CDR3 DNA reads TGTGCCAGCAGCACGGACAGGCCCAACAATGAGCAGTTCTTC. Residues: CASSTDRPNNEQFF.

This rearrangement joins TRBV10-1 to TRBJ1-1; 7 positions match TRBD1. This CDR3 is built from 15 residues. Looked up from germline, CDR1 is WNHNN and CDR2 is SYGVQD (reference sequence). J gave up 1 base and V 6 bases, and 8 bases lay outside the gene matches. The CDR3 protein is CASSNRGVGNTEAFF. In DNA form, the CDR3 reads TGCGCCAGCAGCAACAGGGGTGTAGGGAACACTGAAGCTTTCTTT.

CDR3: CASSPSGGIRDTQYF. For the CDR3, the DNA is TGTGCCAGCAGTCCAAGCGGGGGGATCAGAGATACGCAGTATTTT. This chain joins TRBV28 and TRBJ2-3; 9 bases are a match to TRBD2. This CDR3 comprises 15 residues. V gave up 5 bases and J gave up 5 bases; unmatched junction bases: 8. Germline CDR1 MDHEN, CDR2 SYDVKM.

The genes are TRBV3-1 (or the pseudogene TRBV3-2) and TRBJ2-2; 13 bases line up with TRBD2. The CDR3 length is 16 residues. Germline CDR1 and CDR2: LGHDT and YNNKEL (reference sequence). V lost 2 bases to trimming and J lost 7 bases; unmatched junction nucleotides: 4. The CDR3 DNA reads as TGTGCCAGCAGCCAACGACTAGCGGGGGGCTTCGGGGAGCTGTTTTTT. Translating gives CASSQRLAGGFGELFF.

This clone was observed a handful of times. The V call is TRBV5-8, the J call TRBJ2-3; 7 bases align to TRBD2. This CDR3 region has 15 residues. Germline-derived CDR1 and CDR2 are SGHTS and YDEGEE. V lost 3 bases to trimming and J lost 2 bases; unmatched junction nucleotides: 6. The CDR3 region has the DNA TGTGCCAGCAGCTCGGGGGGACTTCTCACAGATACGCAGTATTTT. Amino acids: CASSSGGLLTDTQYF.

The chain links TRBV9 to TRBJ1-1; a possible D gene is TRBD1 (6 bases). The germline V gene encodes CDR1 SGDLS and CDR2 YYNGEE. The germline V and J ends were trimmed by 3 bases and 3 bases, with 18 bases remaining between them. The CDR3 is 16 amino acids. The chain's CDR3 is CASSERARGRDTEAFF. CDR3 sequence (DNA): TGTGCCAGCAGCGAGAGGGCGCGGGGGCGCGACACTGAAGCTTTCTTT.

The genes are TRBV24-1 and TRBJ1-5; D is undetermined. CDR1 and CDR2 from the germline V gene are KGHDR and SFDVKD. The CDR3 covers 16 residues. Trimming took off 4 bases at V and 2 bases at J, with 14 bases between the two ends. For the CDR3, the DNA is TGTGCCACCAGTGACCGCGCAGGTCTCGGCAATCAGCCCCAGCATTTT. Translated: CATSDRAGLGNQPQHF.

This clone was seen once. The V and J genes are TRBV5-4 and TRBJ1-1; no clear D gene. V gave up 3 bases and J gave up 4 bases, with 16 bases separating them. This CDR3 has 15 amino acids. CDR1 is SGHNT and CDR2 is YYREEE in the germline V gene (reference sequence). The CDR3 DNA follows: TGTGCCAGCAGCTATGGGAGGGCAGAGGGCACTGAAGCTTTCTTT. This sequence encodes CASSYGRAEGTEAFF.

This chain joins TRBV10-3 and TRBJ2-3, with D perhaps TRBD2 (6 bases). Trimming took 6 bases from V and 1 from J, leaving 14 bases between them. The CDR3 sequence is 15 residues long. CDR1 is ENHRY, CDR2 SYGVKD, per germline. The CDR3 reads CAISPAGEGTDTQYF. The CDR3 nucleotides are TGTGCCATCAGCCCAGCGGGTGAGGGCACAGATACGCAGTATTTT.

The V and J genes are TRBV19 and TRBJ1-2; D gene uncertain. Trimming took 3 bases from V and 2 from J, leaving 7 bases between them. The CDR3 totals 13 residues. CDR1 is LNHDA, CDR2 SQIVND, per germline (reference sequence). The CDR3 is CASSMRLNYGYTF. CDR3 in DNA: TGTGCCAGTAGTATGAGGCTGAACTATGGCTACACCTTC.

The chain combines TRBV19 with TRBJ2-7, with a possible D match to TRBD2 (5 bases). Germline CDR1 LNHDA, CDR2 SQIVND (reference sequence). The CDR3 is 14 residues long. In DNA, the CDR3 is TGTGGTCCAATCGAGGGAACTTTTTCCTACGAGCAGTACGTC. Amino acids: CGPIEGTFSYEQYV.

In its sample, this clone was seen a few times. The chain is built from TRBV3-1 (or the pseudogene TRBV3-2) and TRBJ1-1, with D possibly matching TRBD1 (5 bases). The V end lost 3 bases, the J end lost 4 bases, and 18 bases lay between the germline ends. The CDR3 spans 16 residues. The V gene's germline CDR1 is LGHDT and CDR2 YNNKEL (reference sequence). Here the CDR3 DNA reads TGTGCCAGCAGCCACGCAGTGGGGCCTAGTGGCACTGAAGCTTTCTTT. Amino acid sequence: CASSHAVGPSGTEAFF.

The chain uses TRBV11-3 and TRBJ2-1; 13 bases align to TRBD2. The trim removed 6 bases at V and 7 bases at J, leaving 6 bases unmatched. The CDR3 has 15 amino acids. The germline V gene has CDR1 SGHNT and CDR2 YENEEA. For the CDR3, the DNA is TGTGCCAGCAGTAGAGGACTAGCGGGAGCGAATGAGCAGTTCTTC. Protein: CASSRGLAGANEQFF.